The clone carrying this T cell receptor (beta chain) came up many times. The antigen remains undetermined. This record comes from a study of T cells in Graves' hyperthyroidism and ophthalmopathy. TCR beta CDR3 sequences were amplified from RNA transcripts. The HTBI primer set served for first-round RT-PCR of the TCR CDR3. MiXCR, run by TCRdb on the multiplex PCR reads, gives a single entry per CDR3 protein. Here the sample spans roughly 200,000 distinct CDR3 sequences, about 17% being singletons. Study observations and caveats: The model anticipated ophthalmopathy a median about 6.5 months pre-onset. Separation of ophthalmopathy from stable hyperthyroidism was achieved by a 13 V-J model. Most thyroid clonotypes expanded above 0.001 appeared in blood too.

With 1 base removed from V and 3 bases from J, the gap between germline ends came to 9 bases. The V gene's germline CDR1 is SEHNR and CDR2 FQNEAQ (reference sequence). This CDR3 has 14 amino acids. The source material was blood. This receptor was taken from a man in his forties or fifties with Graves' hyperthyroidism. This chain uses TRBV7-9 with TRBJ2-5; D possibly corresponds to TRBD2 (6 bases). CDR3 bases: TGTGCCAGCAGCTTAGGATCTAGCGAAGAGACCCAGTACTTC. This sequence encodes CASSLGSSEETQYF.